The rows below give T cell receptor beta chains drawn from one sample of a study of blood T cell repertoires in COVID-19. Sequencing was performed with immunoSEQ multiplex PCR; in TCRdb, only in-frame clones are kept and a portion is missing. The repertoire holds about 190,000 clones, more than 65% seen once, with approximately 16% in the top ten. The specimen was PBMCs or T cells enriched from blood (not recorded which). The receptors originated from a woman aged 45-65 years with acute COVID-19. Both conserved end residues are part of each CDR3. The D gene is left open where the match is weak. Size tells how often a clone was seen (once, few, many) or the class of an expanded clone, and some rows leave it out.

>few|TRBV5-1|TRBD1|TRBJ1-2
CASSLGDRDGYTF
TGCGCCAGCAGCTTAGGGGACAGGGACGGCTACACCTTC
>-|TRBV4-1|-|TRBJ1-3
CASSQEYSSGNTIYF
TGCGCCAGCAGCCAAGAGTACAGCTCTGGAAACACCATATATTTT
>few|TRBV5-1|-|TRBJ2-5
CASSPRSSGGETQYF
TGCGCCAGCAGCCCGAGGTCGTCAGGGGGGGAGACCCAGTACTTC
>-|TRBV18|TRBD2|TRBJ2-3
CASSRQLAGAHTDTQYF
TGTGCCAGCTCACGACAACTAGCGGGGGCCCACACAGATACGCAGTATTTT
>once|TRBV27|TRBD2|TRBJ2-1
CASSATSGGALSNEQFF
TGTGCCAGCAGTGCGACTAGCGGGGGGGCCCTGTCGAATGAGCAGTTCTTC
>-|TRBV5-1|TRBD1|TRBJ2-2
CASSLGATGGSGELFF
TGCGCCAGCAGCTTGGGGGCCACAGGGGGCTCCGGGGAGCTGTTTTTT
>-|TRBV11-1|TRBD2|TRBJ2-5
CASSRLAFQETQYF
TGTGCCAGCAGCCGACTAGCTTTTCAAGAGACCCAGTACTTC
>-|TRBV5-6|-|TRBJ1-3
CASSFTGPPGNTIYF
TGTGCCAGCAGCTTTACAGGGCCACCAGGAAACACCATATATTTT
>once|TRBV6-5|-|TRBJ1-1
CASTGQTNTEAFF
TGTGCCAGCACCGGACAAACGAACACTGAAGCTTTCTTT
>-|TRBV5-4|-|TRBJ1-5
CASSPRGSYQPQHF
TGTGCCAGCAGCCCCCGGGGATCTTATCAGCCCCAGCATTTT
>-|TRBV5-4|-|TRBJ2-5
CASSLSQAQGTQYF
TGTGCCAGCAGCTTGAGTCAGGCCCAAGGCACCCAGTACTTC
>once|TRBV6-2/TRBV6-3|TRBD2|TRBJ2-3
CASSYGLAGGPPDTQYF
TGTGCCAGCAGTTACGGACTAGCGGGGGGGCCGCCAGATACGCAGTATTTT
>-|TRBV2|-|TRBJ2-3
CASRDYTDTQYF
TGTGCCAGCAGGGACTACACAGATACGCAGTATTTT
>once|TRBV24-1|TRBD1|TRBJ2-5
CATSDFTGDRVSQETQYF
TGTGCCACCAGTGATTTTACCGGGGACAGGGTGAGCCAAGAGACCCAGTACTTC
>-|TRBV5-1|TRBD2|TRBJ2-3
CASSVGGNRLDTQYF
TGCGCCAGCAGCGTCGGGGGGAACCGTTTAGATACGCAGTATTTT
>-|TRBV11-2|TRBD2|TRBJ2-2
CASRLLAGDPSGELFF
TGTGCCAGCAGATTACTAGCGGGGGACCCCTCCGGGGAGCTGTTTTTT
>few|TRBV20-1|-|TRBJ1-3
CSASLRSSGNTIYF
TGCAGTGCTAGTCTCCGGAGCTCTGGAAACACCATATATTTT
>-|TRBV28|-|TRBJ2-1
CASTKIRGSYNEQFF
TGTGCCAGCACCAAGATCAGGGGTTCCTACAATGAGCAGTTCTTC
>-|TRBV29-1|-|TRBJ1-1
CSVLSQGTEAFF
TGCAGCGTTTTATCCCAGGGCACTGAAGCTTTCTTT